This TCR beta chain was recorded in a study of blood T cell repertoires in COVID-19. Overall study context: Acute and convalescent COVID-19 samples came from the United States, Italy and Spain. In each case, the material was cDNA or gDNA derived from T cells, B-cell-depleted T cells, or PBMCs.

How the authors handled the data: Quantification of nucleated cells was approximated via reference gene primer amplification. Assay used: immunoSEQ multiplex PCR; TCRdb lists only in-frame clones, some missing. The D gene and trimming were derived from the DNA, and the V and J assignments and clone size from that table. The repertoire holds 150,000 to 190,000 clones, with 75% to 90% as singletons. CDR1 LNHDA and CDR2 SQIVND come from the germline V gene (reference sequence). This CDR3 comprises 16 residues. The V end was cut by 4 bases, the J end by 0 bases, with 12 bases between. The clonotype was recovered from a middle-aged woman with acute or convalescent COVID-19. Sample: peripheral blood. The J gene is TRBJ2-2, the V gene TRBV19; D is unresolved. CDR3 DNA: TGTGCCAGTAGTAGTCAGGTTAACGCGAACACCGGGGAGCTGTTTTTT. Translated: CASSSQVNANTGELFF.